These T cell receptor beta chains were read from a single sample in a study of T cells in Graves' hyperthyroidism and ophthalmopathy. MiXCR, applied by TCRdb to the multiplex PCR reads, yields one record per CDR3 protein. This sample yields hundreds of thousands of distinct CDR3 sequences, of which under 60% are seen a single time; just over 8% belongs to the top ten. Source material: peripheral blood or thyroid tissue (not recorded which). Receptor source: a woman in her late teens or twenties with Graves' hyperthyroidism. Each CDR3 is given with its conserved first and last residue. A D gene is named only where the DNA matches it firmly. Clone sizes are given selectively: once, few, many, or a class where the clone is expanded.

CDR3: CASSVSAGSQMTQYF
DNA: TGTGCCAGCAGCGTATCAGCGGGAAGCCAAATGACGCAGTACTTC
D: TRBD2
V: TRBV9
J: TRBJ2-7
size: few

CDR3: CAISAVQLYETFF
DNA: TGTGCCATCAGTGCGGTGCAGCTCTACGAGACTTTCTTT
D: NA
V: TRBV10-3
J: TRBJ1-1
size: NA

CDR3: CASSSHRGIHEKLFF
DNA: TGTGCCAGTAGTTCGCACAGGGGGATACATGAAAAACTGTTTTTT
D: TRBD1
V: TRBV19
J: TRBJ1-4
size: NA

CDR3: CASSLASRDGTGELFF
DNA: TGTGCCAGCAGCTTAGCTTCGCGGGATGGCACCGGGGAGCTGTTTTTT
D: NA
V: TRBV7-6
J: TRBJ2-2
size: few

CDR3: CASSTVQQANTEAFF
DNA: TGTGCCAGTAGTACGGTCCAGCAGGCCAACACTGAAGCTTTCTTT
D: NA
V: TRBV19
J: TRBJ1-1
size: NA

CDR3: CASSVKGTSGNTIYF
DNA: TGTGCCAGCAGTGTAAAGGGGACCTCTGGAAACACCATATATTTT
D: NA
V: TRBV25-1
J: TRBJ1-3
size: NA

CDR3: CASSIPSAGGYGYTF
DNA: TGTGCCAGTAGTATTCCCTCAGCAGGAGGGTATGGCTACACCTTC
D: NA
V: TRBV19
J: TRBJ1-2
size: few

CDR3: CASSFGTENYGYTF
DNA: TGTGCCAGCAGTTTTGGAACGGAGAACTATGGCTACACCTTC
D: NA
V: TRBV12-3/TRBV12-4
J: TRBJ1-2
size: NA

CDR3: CASRFKGTMVGTEAFF
DNA: TGTGCCAGTAGATTTAAAGGGACAATGGTTGGTACTGAGGCTTTCTTT
D: NA
V: TRBV19
J: TRBJ1-1
size: NA

CDR3: CASKTRLNEKLFF
DNA: TGTGCCAGCAAGACTCGGTTAAATGAAAAACTGTTTTTT
D: NA
V: TRBV7-8
J: TRBJ1-4
size: many

CDR3: CASSTPQGAGNTEAFF
DNA: TGTGCCAGCAGCACCCCTCAGGGGGCAGGGAACACTGAAGCTTTCTTT
D: TRBD1
V: TRBV7-2
J: TRBJ1-1
size: NA

CDR3: CASSGYYTGGGEKLFF
DNA: TGTGCCAGCAGTGGATACTATACAGGAGGGGGAGAAAAACTGTTTTTT
D: NA
V: TRBV25-1
J: TRBJ1-4
size: few

CDR3: CATSSSLVPGGHTGELFF
DNA: TGTGCCACCTCGTCTAGCTTAGTGCCGGGAGGTCACACCGGGGAGCTGTTTTTT
D: TRBD2
V: TRBV11-1
J: TRBJ2-2
size: NA

CDR3: CSVPTGRETQYF
DNA: TGCAGCGTCCCGACAGGGAGGGAGACCCAGTACTTC
D: NA
V: TRBV29-1
J: TRBJ2-5
size: NA

CDR3: CASSQEHLGGAGVGKTQYF
DNA: TGTGCCAGCAGCCAAGAACATCTCGGCGGTGCGGGGGTAGGGAAGACCCAGTACTTC
D: TRBD2
V: TRBV7-2
J: TRBJ2-5
size: few

CDR3: CAIAIGGDGNQPQHF
DNA: TGTGCCATCGCTATAGGGGGAGATGGCAATCAGCCCCAGCATTTT
D: NA
V: TRBV10-3
J: TRBJ1-5
size: once

CDR3: CASIHGREAFF
DNA: TGTGCCAGCATTCATGGCAGGGAGGCTTTCTTT
D: NA
V: TRBV2
J: TRBJ1-1
size: few

CDR3: CASSHWDSSYEQYF
DNA: TGTGCCAGCAGCCACTGGGACAGCTCCTACGAGCAGTACTTC
D: TRBD1
V: TRBV14
J: TRBJ2-7
size: few

CDR3: CSAYGRRYEQYF
DNA: TGCAGTGCTTACGGGAGGAGGTACGAGCAGTACTTC
D: TRBD2
V: TRBV20-1
J: TRBJ2-7
size: few

CDR3: CASSLGRPGQTYEQYF
DNA: TGTGCCAGCAGCTTAGGGAGGCCGGGACAGACCTACGAGCAGTACTTC
D: TRBD1
V: TRBV7-2
J: TRBJ2-7
size: few

CDR3: CASSLRGYEQYF
DNA: TGTGCCAGCAGCTTGAGGGGCTACGAGCAGTACTTC
D: NA
V: TRBV7-9
J: TRBJ2-7
size: many

CDR3: CASSQTPETQYF
DNA: TGTGCCAGCAGCCAGACCCCAGAGACCCAGTACTTC
D: NA
V: TRBV9
J: TRBJ2-5
size: NA

CDR3: CASSETWGDYSPLHF
DNA: TGTGCCAGCAGTGAGACATGGGGAGATTATTCACCCCTCCACTTT
D: NA
V: TRBV7-9
J: TRBJ1-6
size: NA

CDR3: CASSRQGAQETQYF
DNA: TGTGCCAGCAGTCGACAGGGGGCCCAAGAGACCCAGTACTTC
D: TRBD1
V: TRBV12-3/TRBV12-4
J: TRBJ2-5
size: many

CDR3: CSAIPAIRTYEQYF
DNA: TGCAGTGCCATCCCAGCCATCCGGACTTACGAGCAGTACTTC
D: NA
V: TRBV20-1
J: TRBJ2-7
size: NA

CDR3: CASSFAGGKDNTEAFF
DNA: TGTGCCAGCAGCTTTGCGGGGGGAAAGGATAACACTGAAGCTTTCTTT
D: NA
V: TRBV7-9
J: TRBJ1-1
size: NA

CDR3: CASRQRTGDTEAFF
DNA: TGTGCCAGCAGACAACGGACAGGGGACACTGAAGCTTTCTTT
D: TRBD1
V: TRBV2
J: TRBJ1-1
size: NA

CDR3: CAIPNGALAEAFF
DNA: TGTGCTATCCCAAACGGGGCGTTGGCTGAAGCTTTCTTT
D: NA
V: TRBV25-1
J: TRBJ1-1
size: NA

CDR3: CASSLSPGLGAYEQYF
DNA: TGTGCCAGCAGTTTATCCCCGGGACTGGGGGCCTACGAGCAGTACTTC
D: NA
V: TRBV9
J: TRBJ2-7
size: NA

CDR3: CATSVGRDSNQPQHF
DNA: TGTGCCACCAGCGTTGGCCGCGACAGCAATCAGCCCCAGCACTTT
D: NA
V: TRBV24-1
J: TRBJ1-5
size: NA

CDR3: CASSDGTGGFLNSPLHF
DNA: TGTGCCAGCAGTGACGGGACAGGGGGCTTCCTTAATTCACCCCTCCACTTT
D: TRBD1
V: TRBV6-4
J: TRBJ1-6
size: NA

CDR3: CSASNRRDEAFF
DNA: TGCAGTGCTAGTAACCGGCGGGATGAAGCTTTCTTT
D: NA
V: TRBV20-1
J: TRBJ1-1
size: NA

CDR3: CASSLARLAGYEQYF
DNA: TGTGCCAGCAGCTTAGCAAGACTAGCAGGCTACGAGCAGTACTTC
D: TRBD2
V: TRBV7-8
J: TRBJ2-7
size: NA

CDR3: CASSQDRLAGNTGELFF
DNA: TGCGCCAGCAGCCAAGACAGACTAGCGGGTAACACCGGGGAGCTGTTTTTT
D: TRBD2
V: TRBV7-2
J: TRBJ2-2
size: NA

CDR3: CASSRALTGTSYEQYF
DNA: TGTGCCAGTAGTAGAGCGCTGACAGGTACATCCTACGAGCAGTACTTC
D: NA
V: TRBV19
J: TRBJ2-7
size: few

CDR3: CASSLTGTGSPFGYTF
DNA: TGCGCCAGCAGCTTGACCGGGACAGGGTCCCCTTTTGGCTACACCTTC
D: TRBD1
V: TRBV5-1
J: TRBJ1-2
size: few

CDR3: CASRPDRLYGYTF
DNA: TGTGCCAGCAGACCCGACAGACTCTATGGCTACACCTTC
D: NA
V: TRBV6-5
J: TRBJ1-2
size: NA

CDR3: CASSQTTGWGPPLEQYF
DNA: TGTGCCAGCAGCCAAACTACAGGGTGGGGTCCCCCTCTCGAGCAGTACTTC
D: NA
V: TRBV3-1
J: TRBJ2-7
size: NA

CDR3: CASSQTGTSGRETQYF
DNA: TGTGCCAGCAGCCAAACCGGGACTAGCGGGAGAGAGACCCAGTACTTC
D: TRBD2
V: TRBV7-8
J: TRBJ2-5
size: NA

CDR3: CSAFGASGYYEQYF
DNA: TGCAGTGCCTTTGGGGCTAGCGGGTATTACGAGCAGTACTTC
D: TRBD2
V: TRBV20-1
J: TRBJ2-7
size: few

CDR3: CASSRKRDGNTIYF
DNA: TGTGCCAGCAGTCGGAAACGGGATGGAAACACCATATATTTT
D: NA
V: TRBV6-1
J: TRBJ1-3
size: NA

CDR3: CASRGPGLVGYTF
DNA: TGTGCCAGCAGAGGACCAGGGTTGGTAGGCTACACCTTC
D: NA
V: TRBV10-3
J: TRBJ1-2
size: NA

CDR3: CASSRQTEVRSPLHF
DNA: TGTGCCAGCAGCCGACAGACGGAGGTTCGGTCACCCCTCCACTTT
D: NA
V: TRBV7-9
J: TRBJ1-6
size: many

CDR3: CASRYQQGSSYEQYF
DNA: TGTGCCAGCAGGTATCAACAGGGGTCCTCCTACGAGCAGTACTTC
D: TRBD1
V: TRBV12-3/TRBV12-4
J: TRBJ2-7
size: NA